This T cell receptor beta chain was sequenced during a study of identifying expanded T cells in peripheral blood. Profiled with immunoSEQ multiplex PCR; TCRdb holds only in-frame clones, not every one. The repertoire consists of 70,000 to 95,000 clones, with 85% to 90% occurring once and the leading ten covering about 4%. This clone was seen a few times. The antigen remains unidentified. CDR3 size: 14 residues. J gave up 5 bases and V 4 bases, and 3 bases lay outside the gene matches. Germline-derived CDR1 and CDR2 are SGHDT and YYEEEE. Study findings and constraints: Over about two and four weeks, about 15 and 19 clones changed, versus roughly 1.1 between replicates.

This chain links TRBV5-6 with TRBJ1-6, with TRBD1 identical over 7 bases. The sample taken for sequencing was blood. The receptor's source is a person aged 18 to 75 in good health. In DNA, the CDR3 is TGTGCCAGCAGCCGACAGGGAAATAATTCACCCCTCCACTTT. The encoded protein is CASSRQGNNSPLHF.